This record concerns one TCR beta chain sequence. Its antigen is not known. The entry originates in a study of T cell responses to AZD1222 COVID-19 vaccine. Findings and limits, study-wide: Without day 14 samples, only post-peak T cell repertoires were studied.

The method was immunoSEQ multiplex PCR; TCRdb's version includes in-frame clones alone and lacks a portion of them. The sample lists some 150,000 clones, around 89% seen once, with around 2% in the top ten. This receptor was identified in an adult in good health. The sample here was peripheral blood, taken on day 0 of AZD1222 vaccination.

CDR3 bases: TGTGCCAGCAGCCAAGTAGGGTCCGGCTACACCTTC. Protein product: CASSQVGSGYTF. V and J are TRBV5-4 and TRBJ1-2; the D is unclear. Trimming shortened V by 4 bases and J by 8 bases, and 12 bases separated the two germline ends. This CDR3 region has 12 residues. Germline CDR1 reads SGHNT; CDR2 reads YYREEE (reference sequence).